These 13 T cell receptor beta chains were all obtained from the same sample, sequenced in a study of response to subunit inactivated influenza vaccine. In TCRdb, the RT-PCR reads were re-called with MiXCR into one record per CDR3 protein. This table has fewer than 650,000 distinct CDR3 sequences, around 13% appearing once. Material: PBMCs from blood, obtained roughly 47 days after vaccination. These TCRs come from a man aged 50 or older who received an inactivated influenza vaccine.

CDR3 region: CASSLDPIYSGANVLTF. The CDR3 DNA sequence: TGCGCCAGCAGCTTGGATCCGATTTACTCTGGGGCCAACGTCCTGACTTTC. The genes are TRBV5-1 and TRBJ2-6; D ambiguous. The CDR3 has 17 residues. V gave up 0 bases and J gave up 0 bases, with 10 bases separating them. Germline V gives CDR1 SGHRS, CDR2 YFSETQ.

The chain joins TRBV11-2 to TRBJ1-4, with D possibly TRBD1 on 5 matching bases. Per germline, CDR1 SGHAT and CDR2 FQNNGV. V dropped 5 bases and J dropped 7 bases, with 20 bases sitting between them. This CDR3 spans 16 amino acids. The CDR3 loop is CASSPLRGKKSEKLFF. In nucleotides, the CDR3 is TGTGCCAGCAGCCCTCTACGGGGGAAGAAGAGTGAAAAACTGTTTTTT.

There are a few counts of this clonotype. The chain joins TRBV20-1 to TRBJ2-7; TRBD2 aligns across 10 bases. Germline V lookup: CDR1 DFQATT, CDR2 SNEGSKA (reference sequence). The CDR3 contains 14 residues. V shed 6 bases, J shed 4 bases, and the junction held 9 bases outside the gene matches. This chain's CDR3 is CSAPPRTSGYEQYF. The CDR3 region has the DNA TGCAGTGCCCCTCCGAGGACTAGCGGTTACGAGCAGTACTTC.

This clonotype was observed a few times. This rearrangement joins TRBV9 to TRBJ2-7; 8 bases map to TRBD2. Per the germline V gene, CDR1 is SGDLS and CDR2 is YYNGEE. After removal of 0 bases from V and 7 bases from J, the junction contained 6 bases not matched to a gene. The CDR3 extends over 14 amino acids. This CDR3 reads CASSVAGGPGEQYF. The CDR3 DNA is TGTGCCAGCAGCGTAGCGGGAGGGCCGGGAGAGCAGTACTTC.

The chain is built from TRBV30 and TRBJ1-2, with 8 bases that match TRBD1. J was trimmed by 6 bases and V by 1 base; bases with no gene match: 4. The CDR3 totals 13 residues. Per the germline V gene, CDR1 is GTSNPN and CDR2 is SVGIG (reference sequence). DNA of the CDR3: TGTGCCTGGAGTGGGACAGGGTTGGATGGCTACACCTTC. Translated, it gives CAWSGTGLDGYTF.

This clonotype was seen a few times. The chain uses TRBV5-1 and TRBJ2-3; maybe TRBD1 (6 bases). CDR1 and CDR2 (germline): SGHRS, YFSETQ. The V gene lost 6 bases and the J gene lost 2 bases, with 13 bases spanning the gap. The length of the CDR3 is 14 residues. CDR3 sequence reads: CASTQGPNTDTQYF. The CDR3 DNA reads TGCGCCAGCACTCAGGGGCCAAACACAGATACGCAGTATTTT.

The CDR3 bases are TGTGCCAGCAGCCCCTCGGCCTTTCATACGCAGTATTTT. It codes for CASSPSAFHTQYF. The chain couples TRBV7-2 to TRBJ2-3; no clear D gene. Trimming cost V 5 bases and J 7 bases, with 13 bases left between them. Germline V gene lookup returns CDR1 SGHTA and CDR2 FQGNSA. The CDR3 runs 13 residues.

This chain connects TRBV7-2 to TRBJ1-2, with D possibly matching TRBD1 (5 bases). CDR1 is SGHTA and CDR2 is FQGNSA in the germline V gene. V dropped 1 base and J dropped 4 bases, with 13 bases sitting between them. This CDR3 has 15 residues. The CDR3 loop reads CASSLGSGQSYGYTF. The CDR3 bases are TGTGCCAGCAGCTTAGGAAGCGGACAATCCTATGGCTACACCTTC.

J is TRBJ2-7 and V is TRBV6-1; no firm D call. The V and J ends lost 2 bases and 2 bases respectively, with 13 bases between them. CDR3 length: 15 amino acids. Germline values: CDR1 MNHNS, CDR2 SASEGT. Written as DNA, the CDR3 is TGTGCCAGCAGTGAATATAGTGGCGGCACCTACGAGCAGTACTTC. Amino acid sequence: CASSEYSGGTYEQYF.

This rearrangement joins TRBV20-1 to TRBJ2-3; no firm D call. V lost 3 bases to trimming and J lost 4 bases, with 14 bases between them. The CDR3 is made up of 14 amino acids. Germline CDR1 DFQATT, CDR2 SNEGSKA (reference sequence). The CDR3 nucleotides are TGCAGTGCTAGCTTTGGGAATCGGGCAGATACGCAGTATTTT. Its translation is CSASFGNRADTQYF.

The CDR3 here is CASSSTGSWQTQYF. Here the CDR3 DNA reads TGCGCCAGCAGCTCGACAGGGTCGTGGCAGACCCAGTACTTC. The chain recombines TRBV5-1 with TRBJ2-5; 7 nucleotides line up with TRBD1. The CDR3 length is 14 residues. J lost 6 bases, V lost 3 bases, and 8 bases had no gene match. The germline CDR1 and CDR2 sequences are SGHRS and YFSETQ.

Ten or more counts support this clonotype. The V and J genes are TRBV5-1 and TRBJ1-1; tentative D call: TRBD1 (6 bases). Germline loops: CDR1 SGHRS, CDR2 YFSETQ. The CDR3 spans 14 residues. V was clipped by 4 bases and J by 2 bases, with 12 bases between them. The CDR3 reads CASSHDRPNTEAFF. CDR3 nucleotides: TGCGCCAGCAGCCACGACAGGCCTAACACTGAAGCTTTCTTT.

This clonotype was observed a handful of times. The chain uses TRBV28 and TRBJ1-4; TRBD1 agrees at 7 bases. Losses at the gene ends were 6 bases for V and 7 bases for J; bases not matched to a gene: 11. CDR1 and CDR2 from the germline V gene are MDHEN and SYDVKM. This CDR3 is 15 amino acids long. CDR3 sequence: CASSNDRDQGEKLFF. Written as DNA, the CDR3 is TGTGCCAGCAGCAACGACAGGGATCAGGGTGAAAAACTGTTTTTT.